The 27 T cell receptor beta chains below come from one sample, sequenced in a study of blood T cell repertoires in COVID-19. The data were produced by immunoSEQ multiplex PCR, yet TCRdb's version contains in-frame clones alone and is incomplete. The table lists roughly 420,000 clones, roughly 90% of them singletons, with more than 0.9% in the top ten. Material for sequencing was PBMCs or T cells enriched from blood (not recorded which). The receptors derive from a woman aged 25 to 39 with acute COVID-19.

A single count supports this clone. The chain combines TRBV5-1 with TRBJ2-1, with TRBD2 matching 7 bases. Germline V CDR1 and CDR2: SGHRS, YFSETQ. V gave up 0 bases and J gave up 2 bases; unmatched junction bases: 8. CDR3 length: 17 residues. CDR3 DNA sequence: TGCGCCAGCAGCTTGGACTACACGGGGGGAACCTACAATGAGCAGTTCTTC. Translated, it gives CASSLDYTGGTYNEQFF.

The chain couples TRBV4-1 to TRBJ2-7; a weak D match, TRBD2 (5 bases). V was trimmed by 4 bases and J by 3 bases, leaving 10 bases between them. The CDR3 totals 13 residues. Germline CDR1 and CDR2: MGHRA and YSYEKL. The CDR3 nucleotides are TGCGCCAGCAGCCGGGGAGACCTCTACGAGCAGTACTTC. Protein: CASSRGDLYEQYF.

This clone showed up many times. The chain employs TRBV18 and TRBJ2-5, with 7 positions matching TRBD2. Germline V gene sequence: CDR1 KGHSH, CDR2 LQKENI. J was trimmed by 0 bases and V by 0 bases; bases with no gene match: 7. The CDR3 totals 17 residues. The CDR3 is CASSPPSGRVYQETQYF. The CDR3 coding sequence is TGTGCCAGCTCACCACCGTCGGGGAGGGTGTACCAAGAGACCCAGTACTTC.

The chain has TRBV6-5 and TRBJ2-2; D remains unclear. V lost 6 bases to trimming and J lost 2 bases, with 4 bases between them. This CDR3 has 12 amino acids. Germline assignment: CDR1 MNHEY and CDR2 SVGAGI. DNA for the CDR3: TGTGCCAGCAGGACTAACACCGGGGAGCTGTTTTTT. This codes for CASRTNTGELFF.

The chain recombines TRBV11-3 with TRBJ1-1; D not certain. The germline V gene has CDR1 SGHNT and CDR2 YENEEA. The CDR3 has 13 residues. Trimming left V 6 bases short and J 0 bases short, with 8 bases between. In DNA, the CDR3 is TGTGCCAGCAGTTTTACACTGAACACTGAAGCTTTCTTT. Amino acids: CASSFTLNTEAFF.

The chain is built from TRBV21-1 and TRBJ1-3; TRBD1, the table's D call, lacks a check against the DNA. TRBV21-1 is designated a pseudogene. The CDR3 covers 16 residues. The CDR3 loop is CASSKGWAGTGNTIYF. DNA for the CDR3: TGTGCCAGCAGCAAAGGGTGGGCAGGGACTGGAAACACCATATATTTT.

V and J are TRBV19 and TRBJ2-2; tentative D call: TRBD1 (5 bases). The CDR3 extends over 15 amino acids. V was clipped by 1 base and J by 1 base, with 7 bases between them. From germline, CDR1 is LNHDA and CDR2 SQIVND (reference sequence). In nucleotides, the CDR3 is TGTGCCAGTAGTATAGTTCAGGGGAACACCGGGGAGCTGTTTTTT. Translating gives CASSIVQGNTGELFF.

The rearrangement links TRBV30 to TRBJ2-6; weak D call: TRBD2 (6 bases). The CDR3 runs to 13 residues. CDR1 GTSNPN and CDR2 SVGIG come from the germline V gene (reference sequence). V was trimmed by 6 bases and J by 4 bases, leaving 10 bases between them. CDR3 sequence reads: CACGGSGANVLTF. The CDR3 DNA sequence: TGTGCCTGCGGGGGTTCGGGGGCCAACGTCCTGACTTTC.

The chain recombines TRBV5-6 with TRBJ1-1; tentative D call: TRBD1 (6 bases). Trimming removed 4 bases at V and 1 base at J, with 17 bases between. Germline V gene lookup returns CDR1 SGHDT and CDR2 YYEEEE. The CDR3 is made up of 16 amino acids. The CDR3 coding sequence is TGTGCCAGCAGCCCGGGGAGGGGGAGGTCGAACACTGAAGCTTTCTTT. Encoded protein: CASSPGRGRSNTEAFF.

The genes are TRBV19 and TRBJ2-7; D unclear. Looked up from germline, CDR1 is LNHDA and CDR2 is SQIVND (reference sequence). V was shortened by 1 base and J by 2 bases, with 6 bases between the two germline ends. The CDR3 contains 13 residues. CDR3 in amino acids: CASSIGRAYEQYF. The DNA for the CDR3 is TGTGCCAGTAGTATAGGACGGGCCTACGAGCAGTACTTC.

The chain carries TRBV27 and TRBJ1-1, with 7 bases aligning to TRBD1. Germline loops: CDR1 MNHEY, CDR2 SMNVEV (reference sequence). This CDR3 region has 16 residues. The trim removed 9 bases at V and 2 bases at J, leaving 15 bases unmatched. As DNA, the CDR3 is TGTGCCAGTTCCTTGGACCAGGGGGGACCCAACACTGAAGCTTTCTTT. Translating it yields CASSLDQGGPNTEAFF.

Written as DNA, the CDR3 is TGTGCCAGCAGCAAGGGCGGGGGGGGACACAATGAGCAGTTCTTC. As protein: CASSKGGGGHNEQFF. V and J are TRBV5-4 and TRBJ2-1, with 9 positions matching TRBD2. Germline loops: CDR1 SGHNT, CDR2 YYREEE (reference sequence). The CDR3 runs to 15 residues. Trimming at V came to 4 bases and at J to 5 bases, leaving 7 bases not matched to a gene.

The rearrangement uses TRBV18 and TRBJ1-1; 8 positions match TRBD1. The length of the CDR3 is 18 residues. After removal of 0 bases from V and 2 bases from J, the junction contained 11 bases not matched to a gene. The germline gives CDR1 KGHSH, CDR2 LQKENI. CDR3 bases: TGTGCCAGCTCACCACCGAGGGCAGGGGGCGCGGGCAACACTGAAGCTTTCTTT. Translation gives CASSPPRAGGAGNTEAFF.

The chain combines TRBV2 with TRBJ1-2; D is ambiguous. Trimming removed 6 bases from V and 2 bases from J, with 10 bases in between. CDR1 and CDR2 (germline): SNHLY, FYNNEI. The CDR3 length is 13 residues. The CDR3 here is CASSETGNYGYTF. The CDR3 DNA reads TGTGCCAGCAGCGAAACGGGAAACTATGGCTACACCTTC.

The J gene is TRBJ2-7, the V gene TRBV21-1; the listed D gene, TRBD1, was not tested against the DNA. TRBV21-1 is a documented pseudogene. The CDR3 extends over 16 amino acids. The CDR3 region has the DNA TGTGCCAGCAGCCACGCCCGGGACACCTCCTCCTACGAGCAGTACTTC. It translates to CASSHARDTSSYEQYF.

The chain recombines TRBV12-3 or TRBV12-4 with TRBJ1-5; D is ambiguous. The CDR3 is 13 amino acids. V dropped 7 bases and J dropped 2 bases, with 9 bases sitting between them. The CDR3 here is CASTTSGNQPQHF. CDR3 bases: TGTGCCAGCACCACCTCGGGCAATCAGCCCCAGCATTTT.

The V and J genes are TRBV20-1 and TRBJ2-1; D might be TRBD1 (6 bases). Trimming cost V 3 bases and J 0 bases, with 15 bases left between them. The CDR3 has 16 amino acids. Germline V gene data show CDR1 as DFQATT and CDR2 as SNEGSKA (reference sequence). For the CDR3, the DNA is TGCAGTGCTAGTCTTAACAGGGCCAGCTCCTACAATGAGCAGTTCTTC. Encoded protein: CSASLNRASSYNEQFF.

The chain recombines TRBV7-2 with TRBJ2-1; 9 bases match TRBD2. V dropped 1 base and J dropped 7; count of bases not matched to a gene: 5. CDR3 length equals 15 residues. In germline, CDR1 is SGHTA, CDR2 FQGNSA. CDR3 in amino acids: CASSLGSSGGNEQFF. The CDR3, as DNA: TGTGCCAGCAGCTTAGGCAGCAGCGGGGGGAATGAGCAGTTCTTC.

Details on this clone: Other nucleotide sequences in the sample specify the same CDR3. V is TRBV12-5 and J is TRBJ2-2; D possibly corresponds to TRBD2 (5 bases). Trimming took 3 bases from V and 3 from J, leaving 14 bases between them. Per germline, CDR1 LGHNT and CDR2 FRNRAP. The CDR3 is 16 amino acids. CDR3 nucleotides: TGTGCTAGTGGTTTAGTCCTAGCCTCGCACACCGGGGAGCTGTTTTTT. Translated: CASGLVLASHTGELFF.

V usage is TRBV4-1 and J usage is TRBJ2-3, with TRBD2 matching 7 bases. The CDR3 sequence is 16 residues long. Germline loops: CDR1 MGHRA, CDR2 YSYEKL. V gave up 5 bases and J gave up 3 bases; unmatched junction bases: 11. The CDR3, as DNA: TGCGCCAGCAGCTACTTGACTAGGGGAGGGACAGATACGCAGTATTTT. It specifies CASSYLTRGGTDTQYF.

Here the CDR3 reads CASSLEPSGGQETQYF. Written as DNA, the CDR3 is TGCGCCAGCAGCTTGGAACCTAGCGGGGGCCAAGAGACCCAGTACTTC. V and J are TRBV5-1 and TRBJ2-5; 10 bases match TRBD2. The V segment lost 0 bases and the J segment 1 base; nucleotides outside the gene matches: 3. This CDR3 has 16 amino acids. The V gene's germline CDR1 is SGHRS and CDR2 YFSETQ.

The chain is built from TRBV11-2 and TRBJ2-5, with D perhaps matching TRBD2 (5 bases). Trimming removed 1 base at V and 0 bases at J, with 18 bases between. Looked up from germline, CDR1 is SGHAT and CDR2 is FQNNGV. This CDR3 region has 18 residues. The DNA of the CDR3 is TGTGCCAGCAGCTTAGGAGGAGTTGACGGGATGTACCAAGAGACCCAGTACTTC. It codes for CASSLGGVDGMYQETQYF.

The V gene is TRBV27, the J gene TRBJ1-2; D is unclear. The germline CDR1 and CDR2 sequences are MNHEY and SMNVEV (reference sequence). Deletions cut 5 bases from V and 8 bases from J, with 15 bases between. The CDR3 contains 13 residues. CDR3 in amino acids: CASSPARRGGYTF. As DNA, the CDR3 is TGTGCCAGCAGTCCGGCCCGGAGAGGGGGCTACACCTTC.

This sequence joins TRBV29-1 and TRBJ1-3; no clear D gene. Germline V lookup: CDR1 SQVTM, CDR2 ANQGSEA. This CDR3 comprises 11 residues. V was trimmed by 4 bases and J by 4 bases, leaving 5 bases between them. DNA for the CDR3: TGCAGCGTTGGGCAGGGAAACACCATATATTTT. Amino acid sequence: CSVGQGNTIYF.

This sequence joins TRBV27 and TRBJ1-2, with D possibly TRBD1 on 5 matching bases. Looked up from germline, CDR1 is MNHEY and CDR2 is SMNVEV (reference sequence). V dropped 1 base and J dropped 4 bases, with 16 bases sitting between them. This CDR3 has 16 amino acids. The DNA for the CDR3 is TGTGCCAGCAGTTTATACCTGGGGGGGAATGTCTATGGCTACACCTTC. Amino acids: CASSLYLGGNVYGYTF.

The J gene is TRBJ2-7, the V gene TRBV3-1 (or the pseudogene TRBV3-2); perhaps TRBD2 as D (5 bases). CDR1 is LGHDT, CDR2 YNNKEL, per germline (reference sequence). With 3 bases removed from V and 4 bases from J, the gap between germline ends came to 7 bases. The CDR3 sequence is 12 residues long. CDR3 amino acids: CASSQRDYEQYF. CDR3 nucleotide sequence: TGTGCCAGCAGCCAGAGGGATTACGAGCAGTACTTC.

The CDR3 nucleotides read TGTGCCAGCAGTTTAGGGACAGCCTATAGGGATGAGCAGTTCTTC. Translating gives CASSLGTAYRDEQFF. The chain carries TRBV6-5 and TRBJ2-1; 7 positions match TRBD1. The ends lost 4 bases at V and 8 bases at J; junction bases unmatched: 11. The germline gives CDR1 MNHEY, CDR2 SVGAGI. This CDR3 is built from 15 residues.